Listed here are 27 T cell receptor beta chains from one sample, sequenced in a study of blood T cells in healthy people across ages (dated by TCRdb to the mid-2010s). Preparation of the library involved 5' RACE. TCRdb lists the instrument as Illumina HiSeq 2500. A second PCR of about 6 to 12 cycles was performed with a sample-barcoded 5' primer and a J-beta primer mix. The public reads were reanalyzed by TCRdb: fastp trimming at Q25, MiXCR alignment, in-frame beta chains only. Merged by CDR3 protein, the rows form single entries marked with the most common genes and DNA. The sample profile shows 1.5 million to 2 million distinct CDR3 sequences; 49% of them were found once. The ten largest make up roughly 2.1% of the sample. The sample taken for sequencing was blood. Every receptor here comes from a woman in her thirties or forties in good health.

V and J are TRBV11-1 and TRBJ2-5; TRBD2 aligns across 10 bases. Near its end, the DNA agrees better with TRBJ2-1, so the J call may be wrong. Germline CDR1 is SGHAT and CDR2 is FQDESV (reference sequence). The CDR3 consists of 16 residues. The CDR3 region has the DNA TGTGCCAGCAGCATAGGACTAGCGGACACCGAAGAGACCCAGTTCTTC. Translated: CASSIGLADTEETQFF.

This clonotype was picked up a small number of times. The V and J genes are TRBV5-1 and TRBJ2-5, with D uncertain. The DNA end is a closer match to TRBJ2-7, so the J assignment may be wrong. Germline CDR1 is SGHRS and CDR2 is YFSETQ. CDR3 length: 13 residues. In DNA form, the CDR3 reads TGCGCCAGCAGCTTGACCGACAAGTACGAGCAGTACTTC. Translating gives CASSLTDKYEQYF.

The table lists this clonotype with a few counts. The gene calls are TRBV7-2 and TRBJ2-5; D is unclear. This CDR3 is 14 amino acids long. The V end lost 2 bases, the J end lost 5 bases, and 12 bases lay between the germline ends. Germline V CDR1 and CDR2: SGHTA, FQGNSA. The CDR3 protein is CASSLRLEGETQYF. CDR3 DNA: TGTGCCAGCAGCTTAAGGTTGGAAGGGGAGACCCAGTACTTC.

In its sample, this clonotype was seen many times. V and J are TRBV7-2 and TRBJ1-5; TRBD1 matches 8 bases. CDR3 length: 18 amino acids. CDR1 is SGHTA and CDR2 is FQGNSA in the germline V gene. Trimming took 0 bases from V and 7 from J; bases not matched to a gene: 14. In DNA form, the CDR3 reads TGTGCCAGCAGCTTAGCGGGGTCAGGGGGCGCATCAAGACAGCCCCAGCATTTT. This encodes CASSLAGSGGASRQPQHF. The complete variable domain, with remaining parts taken from reference TRBV7-2 and TRBJ1-5, reads GAGVSQSPSNKVTEKGKDVELRCDPISGHTALYWYRQSLGQGLEFLIYFQGNSAPDKSGLPSDRFSAERTGGSVSTLTIQRTQQEDSAVYLCASSLAGSGGASRQPQHFGDGTRLSIL.

The table lists this clonotype with a few counts. The chain carries TRBV15 and TRBJ2-5; 7 bases fit TRBD1. Germline V gene data show CDR1 as LNHNV and CDR2 as YYDKDF (reference sequence). J gave up 6 bases and V 0 bases, and 10 bases lay outside the gene matches. This CDR3 is 16 amino acids long. The CDR3 DNA reads TGTGCCACCAGCAGAGACCTGCTAGGGGGCGGTAAGACCCAGTACTTC. Translated: CATSRDLLGGGKTQYF.

The J gene is TRBJ2-4, the V gene TRBV20-1, with no clear D. The DNA end is more similar to TRBJ2-5, so the J call may be wrong. CDR3 length: 14 residues. Germline values: CDR1 DFQATT, CDR2 SNEGSKA (reference sequence). The CDR3 loop is CSARVPPHQETQYF. DNA of the CDR3: TGCAGTGCTAGGGTGCCCCCACACCAAGAGACCCAGTACTTC.

CDR3 nucleotide sequence: TGTGCCAGCAGTTACGTCTCAGGACCCCAGGACGAGCAGTACTTC. This translates into CASSYVSGPQDEQYF. The V and J genes are TRBV6-6 and TRBJ2-5; D is unresolved. The DNA end favors TRBJ2-7, so the J call may be wrong. CDR3 size: 15 residues. In germline, CDR1 is MNHNY, CDR2 SVGAGI (reference sequence).

V gene TRBV4-1 combines with J gene TRBJ1-4, with D maybe TRBD1 (5 bases). The CDR3 sequence is 15 residues long. Germline V gene lookup returns CDR1 MGHRA and CDR2 YSYEKL. Trimming pared 0 bases from V and 7 bases from J, leaving 12 bases between. The CDR3, as DNA: TGCGCCAGCAGCCAAGATGAGGCCCAGGGTGAAAAACTGTTTTTT. This translates into CASSQDEAQGEKLFF.

This chain connects TRBV5-1 to TRBJ2-7; 9 nucleotides align to TRBD1. Germline trimming cut 5 bases from V and 12 bases from J; bases unmatched to any gene: 18. Germline V lookup: CDR1 SGHRS, CDR2 YFSETQ. The CDR3 covers 15 residues. The DNA of the CDR3 is TGCGCCAGCAGAAGAGAAGGGACAGGGTGGGAGACCCTGTACTTC. This translates into CASRREGTGWETLYF.

Only a few counts were recorded for this clonotype. The chain is built from TRBV12-3 or TRBV12-4 and TRBJ1-2; D is perhaps TRBD1 (6 bases). This CDR3 region has 13 residues. V was shortened by 4 bases and J by 3 bases, with 9 bases between the two germline ends. CDR3 amino acids: CASSSQGYYGYTF. The DNA of the CDR3 is TGTGCCAGCAGTTCCCAGGGGTACTATGGCTACACCTTC.

The rearrangement joins TRBV25-1 to TRBJ2-4; the match to TRBD2 covers 7 bases. This CDR3 spans 14 amino acids. The germline CDR1 and CDR2 sequences are MGHDK and SYGVNS. V was pared by 3 bases and J by 2 bases, with 1 base of the junction left unmatched. CDR3 in amino acids: CASSDGTTKNIQYF. CDR3 nucleotides: TGTGCCAGCAGTGACGGGACTACCAAAAACATTCAGTACTTC.

Comments on this clonotype: Germline is not matched at one junction end, which may reflect a read error. The chain combines TRBV7-9 with TRBJ1-5; D not resolved. Germline V CDR1 and CDR2: SEHNR, FQNEAQ (reference sequence). The CDR3 covers 12 residues. The CDR3 DNA sequence: TGTGCCAGCAGCTTATCGGCCCAGCCCCACCATTTT. Its translation: CASSLSAQPHHF. Full variable domain (outside the CDR3, taken from reference TRBV7-9 and TRBJ1-5): DTGVSQNPRHKITKRGQNVTFRCDPISEHNRLYWYRQTLGQGPEFLTYFQNEAQLEKSRLLSDRFSAERPKGSFSTLEIQRTEQGDSAMYLCASSLSAQPHHFGDGTRLSIL.

This clonotype was seen once. J is TRBJ2-3 and V is TRBV27, with 12 bases identical to TRBD2. The CDR3 loop spans 16 amino acids. V gave up 5 bases and J gave up 6 bases; unmatched junction bases: 9. In germline, CDR1 is MNHEY, CDR2 SMNVEV (reference sequence). CDR3 protein: CASSPNTGLAGDTQYF. CDR3 DNA sequence: TGTGCCAGCAGTCCGAATACGGGACTAGCGGGTGATACGCAGTATTTT.

In this sample, this clonotype turned up a few times. The V and J genes are TRBV5-1 and TRBJ2-7; 9 bases are a match to TRBD2. The CDR3 covers 15 residues. The germline CDR1 and CDR2 sequences are SGHRS and YFSETQ. With 1 base clipped from V and 0 bases from J, the junction kept 2 bases outside the gene matches. The CDR3 DNA follows: TGCGCCAGCAGCTTGATAGCGGGGGCCTCCTACGAGCAGTACTTC. The encoded protein is CASSLIAGASYEQYF. The full variable domain, in which reference TRBV5-1 and TRBJ2-7 provide the parts outside the CDR3, is KAGVTQTPRYLIKTRGQQVTLSCSPISGHRSVSWYQQTPGQGLQFLFEYFSETQRNKGNFPGRFSGRQFSNSRSEMNVSTLELGDSALYLCASSLIAGASYEQYFGPGTRLTVT.

This clonotype has more than one count but fewer than ten. The V gene is TRBV6-5, the J gene TRBJ1-6; D unclear. CDR1 MNHEY and CDR2 SVGAGI come from the germline V gene. There are 14 residues in the CDR3. Trimming shortened V by 6 bases and J by 9 bases, and 15 bases separated the two germline ends. As DNA, the CDR3 is TGTGCCAGCAGGCCTCGCGGGGAGGGTTCACCCCTCCACTTT. It is translated as CASRPRGEGSPLHF.

J is TRBJ2-3 and V is TRBV5-6, with a tentative D call TRBD2 (6 bases). The CDR3 runs 16 residues. Per the germline V gene, CDR1 is SGHDT and CDR2 is YYEEEE. V lost 2 bases and J lost 9, with 22 bases in between. The CDR3: CASSLIGDSARGTQYF. The CDR3 coding sequence is TGTGCCAGCAGCTTAATTGGGGACTCCGCCCGGGGGACGCAGTATTTT.

CDR3 protein: CASTPRLDNTGELFF. The CDR3 region has the DNA TGTGCCAGCACCCCCCGTCTGGATAACACCGGGGAGCTGTTTTTT. The V and J genes are TRBV2 and TRBJ2-2; unclear D gene. The CDR3 is made up of 15 amino acids. Germline V CDR1 and CDR2: SNHLY, FYNNEI. Trimming removed 7 bases from V and 2 bases from J, with 14 bases in between.

The chain carries TRBV5-6 and TRBJ2-1, with TRBD2 matching 9 bases. The CDR3 is 13 amino acids. Germline V gives CDR1 SGHDT, CDR2 YYEEEE. V was clipped by 4 bases and J by 7 bases; unmatched bases: 3. The CDR3 nucleotides read TGTGCCAGCAGCAGCGGGGGGATGAATGAGCAGTTCTTC. This translates into CASSSGGMNEQFF.

The rearrangement joins TRBV29-1 to TRBJ2-3, with a possible D match to TRBD1 (6 bases). Germline assignment: CDR1 SQVTM and CDR2 ANQGSEA. The V end was cut by 1 base, the J end by 8 bases, with 10 bases between. This CDR3 region has 12 residues. CDR3 coding DNA: TGCAGCGTTGAAGGATCAGGGGTTACGCAGTATTTT. Translating it yields CSVEGSGVTQYF.

The CDR3 nucleotides read TGTGCCAGCAGTTCTCCGACTAGCTCCTACGAGCAGTACTTC. Its protein product is CASSSPTSSYEQYF. The chain has TRBV28 and TRBJ2-7; D possibly corresponds to TRBD2 (6 bases). In germline, CDR1 is MDHEN, CDR2 SYDVKM. This CDR3 spans 14 amino acids. V lost 4 bases and J lost 0, with 10 bases in between.

This clonotype was counted many times. This rearrangement joins TRBV4-1 to TRBJ2-5, with 8 positions matching TRBD2. V was pared by 4 bases and J by 1 base, with 2 bases of the junction left unmatched. CDR1 is MGHRA, CDR2 YSYEKL, per germline. The CDR3 sequence is 14 residues long. CDR3 amino acids: CASSPGTSQETQYF. The CDR3 bases are TGCGCCAGCAGCCCTGGGACTAGCCAAGAGACCCAGTACTTC.

This clonotype was detected only a few times. This chain connects TRBV7-2 to TRBJ2-1; D unclear. Looked up from germline, CDR1 is SGHTA and CDR2 is FQGNSA. V lost 5 bases, J lost 5 bases, and 7 bases lay in between. The CDR3 contains 12 residues. The CDR3 DNA is TGTGCCAGCAGCCCGCCCGACAATGAGCAGTTCTTC. This gives the protein CASSPPDNEQFF.

J is TRBJ2-6 and V is TRBV20-1; the D gene is possibly TRBD1 (6 bases). Trimming left V 2 bases short and J 4 bases short, with 12 bases between. Germline CDR1 reads DFQATT; CDR2 reads SNEGSKA (reference sequence). The CDR3 length is 15 residues. The CDR3 bases are TGCAGTGCTAGACTAACAGGGATCGGGGCCAACGTCCTGACTTTC. Translation gives CSARLTGIGANVLTF.

The CDR3 loop reads CASSRTWLTGERSDTQYF. CDR3 DNA: TGTGCCAGCAGCCGAACCTGGCTCACAGGGGAAAGGTCAGATACGCAGTATTTT. V gene TRBV7-9 combines with J gene TRBJ2-3; 7 positions agree with TRBD1. Germline-derived CDR1 and CDR2 are SEHNR and FQNEAQ (reference sequence). There are 18 residues in the CDR3. V lost 5 bases, J lost 4 bases, and 18 bases stayed unmatched.

The chain employs TRBV29-1 and TRBJ2-1; D gene uncertain. Germline loops: CDR1 SQVTM, CDR2 ANQGSEA. V was pared by 3 bases and J by 10 bases, with 10 bases between. CDR3 length: 11 residues. The CDR3 DNA is TGCAGCGTTGACTGGGAAGACGAGCAGTTCTTC. Amino acids: CSVDWEDEQFF.

This chain joins TRBV6-1 and TRBJ2-4; D ambiguous. Germline V gene data show CDR1 as MNHNS and CDR2 as SASEGT. The CDR3 contains 14 residues. Trimming stripped 3 bases from V and 0 bases from J, with 6 bases between. The CDR3 nucleotides are TGTGCCAGCAGTGACTACGGAGCCAAAAACATTCAGTACTTC. This sequence encodes CASSDYGAKNIQYF.

This clonotype was detected many times. The J gene is TRBJ2-7, the V gene TRBV20-1; D might be TRBD1 (6 bases). The CDR3 is 13 residues long. Germline V gives CDR1 DFQATT, CDR2 SNEGSKA (reference sequence). The CDR3 DNA is TGCACCGCGAGAGGGGGAATCTCCTACGAGCAGTACTTC. Protein product: CTARGGISYEQYF.